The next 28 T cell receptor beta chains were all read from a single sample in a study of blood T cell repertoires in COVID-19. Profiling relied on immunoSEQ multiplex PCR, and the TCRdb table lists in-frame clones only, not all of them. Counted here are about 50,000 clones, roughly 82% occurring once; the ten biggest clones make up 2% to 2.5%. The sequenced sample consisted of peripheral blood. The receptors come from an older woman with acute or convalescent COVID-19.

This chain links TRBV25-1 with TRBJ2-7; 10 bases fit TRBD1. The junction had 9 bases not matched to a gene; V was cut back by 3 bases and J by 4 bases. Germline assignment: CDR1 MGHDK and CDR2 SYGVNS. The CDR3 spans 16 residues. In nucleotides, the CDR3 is TGTGCCAGCAGTGACCCCACCGGGACAGGGGCTTACGAGCAGTACTTC. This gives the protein CASSDPTGTGAYEQYF.

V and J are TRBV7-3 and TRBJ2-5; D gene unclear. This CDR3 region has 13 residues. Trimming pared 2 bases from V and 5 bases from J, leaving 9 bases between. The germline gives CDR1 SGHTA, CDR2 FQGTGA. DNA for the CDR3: TGTGCCAGCAGCTTAGTACTCACGGAGACCCAGTACTTC. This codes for CASSLVLTETQYF.

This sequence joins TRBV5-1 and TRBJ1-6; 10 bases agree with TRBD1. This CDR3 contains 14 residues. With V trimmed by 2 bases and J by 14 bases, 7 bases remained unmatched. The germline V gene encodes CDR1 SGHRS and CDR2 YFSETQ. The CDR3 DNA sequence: TGCGCCAGCAGCTTAGGACAGGGGGTTTCGACCCTCCACTTT. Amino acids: CASSLGQGVSTLHF.

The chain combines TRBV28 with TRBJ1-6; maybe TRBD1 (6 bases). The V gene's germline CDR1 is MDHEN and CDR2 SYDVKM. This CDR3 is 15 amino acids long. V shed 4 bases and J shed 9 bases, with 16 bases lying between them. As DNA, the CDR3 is TGTGCCAGCAGTTGGACCAGGGGTAGTAGTTCACCCCTCCACTTT. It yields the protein CASSWTRGSSSPLHF. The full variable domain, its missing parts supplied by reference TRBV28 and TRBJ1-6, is DVKVTQSSRYLVKRTGEKVFLECVQDMDHENMFWYRQDPGLGLRLIYFSYDVKMKEKGDIPEGYSVSREKKERFSLILESASTNQTSMYLCASSWTRGSSSPLHFGNGTRLTVT.

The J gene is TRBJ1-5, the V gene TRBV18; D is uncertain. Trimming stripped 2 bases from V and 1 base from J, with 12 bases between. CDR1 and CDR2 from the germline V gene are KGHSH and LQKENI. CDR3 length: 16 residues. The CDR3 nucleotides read TGTGCCAGCTCACCATGGGGAGGTCAGAGCAATCAGCCCCAGCATTTT. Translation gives CASSPWGGQSNQPQHF.

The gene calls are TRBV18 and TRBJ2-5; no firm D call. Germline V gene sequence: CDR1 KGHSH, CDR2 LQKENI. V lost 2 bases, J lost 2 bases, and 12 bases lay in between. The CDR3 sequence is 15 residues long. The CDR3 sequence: CASSPYNTEQETQYF. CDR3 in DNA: TGTGCCAGCTCACCATATAATACAGAACAAGAGACCCAGTACTTC.

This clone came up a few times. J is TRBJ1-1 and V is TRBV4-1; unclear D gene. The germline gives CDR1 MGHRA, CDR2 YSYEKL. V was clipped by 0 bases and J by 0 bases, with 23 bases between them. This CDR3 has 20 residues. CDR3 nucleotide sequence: TGCGCCAGCAGCCAAGATCAGCTGCTTGGAAGTAGGAGGGTGAACACTGAAGCTTTCTTT. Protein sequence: CASSQDQLLGSRRVNTEAFF.

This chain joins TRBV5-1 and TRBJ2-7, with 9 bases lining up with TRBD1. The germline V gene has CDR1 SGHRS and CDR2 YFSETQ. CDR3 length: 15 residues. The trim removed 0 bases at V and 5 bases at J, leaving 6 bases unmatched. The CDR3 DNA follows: TGCGCCAGCAGCTTGGGGGACAGGGAACCAAACGAGCAGTACTTC. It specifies CASSLGDREPNEQYF.

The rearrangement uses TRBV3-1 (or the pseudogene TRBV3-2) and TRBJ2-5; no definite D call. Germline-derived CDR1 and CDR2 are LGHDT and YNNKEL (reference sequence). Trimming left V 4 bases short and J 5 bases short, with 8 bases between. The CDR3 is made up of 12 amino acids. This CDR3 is CASSRVKETQYF. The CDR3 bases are TGTGCCAGCAGCCGCGTAAAGGAGACCCAGTACTTC.

CDR3 sequence reads: CASSYGLLNEKLFF. The CDR3 nucleotides read TGTGCCAGCAGTTACGGCCTGCTTAATGAAAAACTGTTTTTT. The chain carries TRBV6-5 and TRBJ1-4; D is unclear. Trimming removed 2 bases at V and 4 bases at J, with 8 bases between. The CDR3 covers 14 residues. Per the germline V gene, CDR1 is MNHEY and CDR2 is SVGAGI.

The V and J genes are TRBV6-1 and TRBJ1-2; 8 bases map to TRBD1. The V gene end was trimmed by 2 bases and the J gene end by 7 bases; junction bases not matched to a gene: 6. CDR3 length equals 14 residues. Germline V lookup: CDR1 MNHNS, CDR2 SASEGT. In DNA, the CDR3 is TGTGCCAGCAGTGAACGAGACAGGGGACTTGGCTACACCTTC. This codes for CASSERDRGLGYTF.

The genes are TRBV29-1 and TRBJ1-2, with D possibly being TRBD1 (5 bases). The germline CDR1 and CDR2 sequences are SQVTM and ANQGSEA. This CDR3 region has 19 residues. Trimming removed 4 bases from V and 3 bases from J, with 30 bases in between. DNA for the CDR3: TGCAGCGTTGGGCGTCGGGGGACCGTCAAGGAATATTGGGACTATGGCTACACCTTC. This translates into CSVGRRGTVKEYWDYGYTF.

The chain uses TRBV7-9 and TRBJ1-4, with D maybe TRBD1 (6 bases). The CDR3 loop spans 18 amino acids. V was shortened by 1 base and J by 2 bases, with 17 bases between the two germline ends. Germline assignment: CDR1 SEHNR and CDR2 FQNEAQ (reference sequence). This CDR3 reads CASSLGTDLGSTNEKLFF. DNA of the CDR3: TGTGCCAGCAGCTTAGGGACAGACCTAGGCTCGACTAATGAAAAACTGTTTTTT.

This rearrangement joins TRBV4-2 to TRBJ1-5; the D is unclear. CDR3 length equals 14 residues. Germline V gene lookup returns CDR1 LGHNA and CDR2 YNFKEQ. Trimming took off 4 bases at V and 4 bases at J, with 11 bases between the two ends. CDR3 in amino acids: CASSPDTDNQPQHF. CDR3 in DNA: TGTGCCAGCAGCCCTGACACAGATAATCAGCCCCAGCATTTT.

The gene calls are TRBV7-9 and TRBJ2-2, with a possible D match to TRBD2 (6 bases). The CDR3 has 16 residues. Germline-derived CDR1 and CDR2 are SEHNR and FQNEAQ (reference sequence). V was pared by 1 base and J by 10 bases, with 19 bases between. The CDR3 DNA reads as TGTGCCAGCAGCTTAGGGGGACTCGAGGGCCCTAAGGAGCTGTTTTTT. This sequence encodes CASSLGGLEGPKELFF.

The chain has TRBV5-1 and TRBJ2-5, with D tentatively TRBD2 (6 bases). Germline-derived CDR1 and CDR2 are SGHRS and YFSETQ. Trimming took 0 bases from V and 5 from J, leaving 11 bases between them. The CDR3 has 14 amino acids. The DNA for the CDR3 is TGCGCCAGCAGCTTGGCGACTGCGGGGGAGACCCAGTACTTC. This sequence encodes CASSLATAGETQYF.

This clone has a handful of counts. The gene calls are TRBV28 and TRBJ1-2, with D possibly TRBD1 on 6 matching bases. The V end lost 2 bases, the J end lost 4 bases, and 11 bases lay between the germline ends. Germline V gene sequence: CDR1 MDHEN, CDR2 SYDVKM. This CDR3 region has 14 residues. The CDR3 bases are TGTGCCAGCAGTTTAGGGGGGGGCACCTATGGCTACACCTTC. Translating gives CASSLGGGTYGYTF.

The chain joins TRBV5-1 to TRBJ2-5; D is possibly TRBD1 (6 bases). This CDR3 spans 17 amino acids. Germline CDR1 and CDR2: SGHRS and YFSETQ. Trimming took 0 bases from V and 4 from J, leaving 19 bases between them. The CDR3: CASSLVIQGAPRETQYF. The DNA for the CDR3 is TGCGCCAGCAGCTTGGTAATACAGGGCGCCCCCCGAGAGACCCAGTACTTC.

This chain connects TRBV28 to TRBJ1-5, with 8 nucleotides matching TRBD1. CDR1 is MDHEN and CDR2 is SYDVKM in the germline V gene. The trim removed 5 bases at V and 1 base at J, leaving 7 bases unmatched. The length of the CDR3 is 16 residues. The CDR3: CASSRGRTGSNQPQHF. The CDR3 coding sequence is TGTGCCAGCAGTCGCGGCAGGACAGGGAGCAATCAGCCCCAGCATTTT. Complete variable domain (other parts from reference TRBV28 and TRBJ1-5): DVKVTQSSRYLVKRTGEKVFLECVQDMDHENMFWYRQDPGLGLRLIYFSYDVKMKEKGDIPEGYSVSREKKERFSLILESASTNQTSMYLCASSRGRTGSNQPQHFGDGTRLSIL.

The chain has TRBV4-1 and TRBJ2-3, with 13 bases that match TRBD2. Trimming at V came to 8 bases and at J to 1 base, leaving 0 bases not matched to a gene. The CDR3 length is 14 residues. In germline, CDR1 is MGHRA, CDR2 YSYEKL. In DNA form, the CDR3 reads TGCGCCAGCGGGACTAGCGGGGGCACAGATACGCAGTATTTT. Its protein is CASGTSGGTDTQYF.

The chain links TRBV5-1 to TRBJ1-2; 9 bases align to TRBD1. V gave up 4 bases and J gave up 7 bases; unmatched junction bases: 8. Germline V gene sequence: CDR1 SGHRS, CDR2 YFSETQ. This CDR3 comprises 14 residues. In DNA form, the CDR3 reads TGCGCCAGCAGCCCCGACAGGGGGATCGGTGGCTACACCTTC. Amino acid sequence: CASSPDRGIGGYTF.

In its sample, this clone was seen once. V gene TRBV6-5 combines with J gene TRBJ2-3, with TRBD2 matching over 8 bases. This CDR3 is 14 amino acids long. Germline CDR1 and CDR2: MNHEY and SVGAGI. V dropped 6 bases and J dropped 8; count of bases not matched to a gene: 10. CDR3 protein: CASSRRQAGGTQYF. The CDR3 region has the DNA TGTGCCAGCAGCCGGAGACAGGCGGGGGGTACGCAGTATTTT.

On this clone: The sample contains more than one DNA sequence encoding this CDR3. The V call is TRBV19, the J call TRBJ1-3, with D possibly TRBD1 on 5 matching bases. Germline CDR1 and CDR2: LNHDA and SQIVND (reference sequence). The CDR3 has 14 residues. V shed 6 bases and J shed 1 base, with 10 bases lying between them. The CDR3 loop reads CASSLGGSGNTIYF. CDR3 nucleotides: TGTGCCAGTAGCCTGGGGGGATCTGGAAACACCATATATTTT.

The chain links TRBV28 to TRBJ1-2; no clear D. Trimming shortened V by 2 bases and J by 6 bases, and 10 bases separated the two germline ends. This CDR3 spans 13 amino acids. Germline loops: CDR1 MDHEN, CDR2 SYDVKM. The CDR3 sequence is CASSLQRLDGYTF. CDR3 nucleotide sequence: TGTGCCAGCAGTTTACAGCGGCTTGATGGCTACACCTTC.

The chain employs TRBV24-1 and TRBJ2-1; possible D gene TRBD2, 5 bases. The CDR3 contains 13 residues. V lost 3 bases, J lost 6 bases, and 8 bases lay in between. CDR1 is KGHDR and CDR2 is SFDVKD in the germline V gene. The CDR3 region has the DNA TGTGCCACCAGTGATGGGAGCCTCAATGAGCAGTTCTTC. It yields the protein CATSDGSLNEQFF.

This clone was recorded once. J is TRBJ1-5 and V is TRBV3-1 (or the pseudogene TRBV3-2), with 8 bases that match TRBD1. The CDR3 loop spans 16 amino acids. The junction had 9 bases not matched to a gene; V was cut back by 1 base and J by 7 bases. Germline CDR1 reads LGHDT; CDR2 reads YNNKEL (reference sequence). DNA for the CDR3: TGTGCCAGCAGCCAAGGGGGGGCAGGGGGCAGACAGCCCCAGCATTTT. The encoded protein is CASSQGGAGGRQPQHF.

The CDR3 coding sequence is TGCAGCGTGGGACCGGGACAGGGAATGTATGGCTACACCTTC. The encoded protein is CSVGPGQGMYGYTF. J is TRBJ1-2 and V is TRBV29-1; 9 bases fit TRBD1. CDR3 length: 14 amino acids. The V segment lost 6 bases and the J segment 5 bases; nucleotides outside the gene matches: 10. Germline CDR1 SQVTM, CDR2 ANQGSEA.

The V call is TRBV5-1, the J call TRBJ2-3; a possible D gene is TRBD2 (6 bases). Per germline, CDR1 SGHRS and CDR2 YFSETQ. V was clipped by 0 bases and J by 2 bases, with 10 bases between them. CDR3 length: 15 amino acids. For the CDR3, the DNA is TGCGCCAGCAGCTTGGCTAGCGATCACACAGATACGCAGTATTTT. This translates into CASSLASDHTDTQYF. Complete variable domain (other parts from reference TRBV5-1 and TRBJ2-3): KAGVTQTPRYLIKTRGQQVTLSCSPISGHRSVSWYQQTPGQGLQFLFEYFSETQRNKGNFPGRFSGRQFSNSRSEMNVSTLELGDSALYLCASSLASDHTDTQYFGPGTRLTVL.